This passage covers 10 T cell receptor beta chains from one sample sequenced in a study of blood T cell repertoires in COVID-19. Profiled with immunoSEQ multiplex PCR; TCRdb holds only in-frame clones, not every one. The sample contains 150,000 or so clones, 80% to 90% of which appear only once. The sequenced sample consisted of peripheral blood. Every receptor here comes from a man in his 60s with acute or convalescent COVID-19.

The V gene is TRBV24-1, the J gene TRBJ1-2; D possibly corresponds to TRBD1 (6 bases). Trimming shortened V by 4 bases and J by 8 bases, and 13 bases separated the two germline ends. Germline-derived CDR1 and CDR2 are KGHDR and SFDVKD. The CDR3 is 13 amino acids. CDR3 coding DNA: TGTGCCACCAGTGACCGTGGGACAAGAGGCTACACCTTC. Translated: CATSDRGTRGYTF.

V and J are TRBV5-1 and TRBJ1-4, with 7 bases aligning to TRBD1. Germline CDR1 is SGHRS and CDR2 is YFSETQ. Trimming removed 3 bases from V and 11 bases from J; junction bases left unmatched: 16. The CDR3 loop spans 16 amino acids. CDR3 nucleotide sequence: TGCGCCAGCAGCTCGATCCAGGGGGGCCAGGGACGGAAACTGTTTTTT. Translation gives CASSSIQGGQGRKLFF.

This clone was detected once. V gene TRBV28 combines with J gene TRBJ1-1, with D tentatively TRBD1 (5 bases). V dropped 3 bases and J dropped 1 base, with 9 bases sitting between them. In germline, CDR1 is MDHEN, CDR2 SYDVKM. The CDR3 runs to 14 residues. CDR3 sequence reads: CASSFRGGNTEAFF. CDR3 sequence (DNA): TGTGCCAGCAGTTTTCGGGGGGGGAACACTGAAGCTTTCTTT.

The chain couples TRBV3-1 (or the pseudogene TRBV3-2) to TRBJ1-5; tentatively, D is TRBD1 (5 bases). The CDR3 is made up of 12 amino acids. V was pared by 3 bases and J by 7 bases, with 7 bases between. Germline-derived CDR1 and CDR2 are LGHDT and YNNKEL (reference sequence). The CDR3 is CASSQRGQPQHF. In nucleotides, the CDR3 is TGTGCCAGCAGCCAGCGGGGGCAGCCCCAGCATTTT.

The J gene is TRBJ1-5, the V gene TRBV18; maybe TRBD1 (5 bases). The V gene's germline CDR1 is KGHSH and CDR2 LQKENI. V was shortened by 1 base and J by 8 bases, with 12 bases between the two germline ends. The CDR3 is 14 amino acids. CDR3 loop: CASSPRGGDEPQHF. Here the CDR3 DNA reads TGTGCCAGCTCACCACGGGGGGGTGATGAGCCCCAGCATTTT.

The J gene is TRBJ2-1, the V gene TRBV28; 13 bases agree with TRBD2. J was trimmed by 1 base and V by 6 bases; bases with no gene match: 3. The germline V gene has CDR1 MDHEN and CDR2 SYDVKM. The CDR3 loop spans 16 amino acids. The CDR3 sequence: CASRLAGGKSYNEQFF. CDR3 DNA: TGTGCCAGCAGACTAGCGGGAGGGAAATCCTACAATGAGCAGTTCTTC.

The chain has TRBV28 and TRBJ2-3, with D perhaps TRBD2 (5 bases). The germline gives CDR1 MDHEN, CDR2 SYDVKM. V shed 6 bases and J shed 2 bases, with 9 bases lying between them. The CDR3 consists of 13 residues. The CDR3 sequence: CASSLSATDTQYF. In DNA form, the CDR3 reads TGTGCCAGCAGCCTTAGCGCCACAGATACGCAGTATTTT.

The chain links TRBV7-2 to TRBJ1-1, with D perhaps TRBD1 (6 bases). CDR3 length: 18 residues. Trimming shortened V by 5 bases and J by 1 base, and 23 bases separated the two germline ends. Germline loops: CDR1 SGHTA, CDR2 FQGNSA. The CDR3 sequence: CASSPGGGTGIWNTEAFF. The CDR3 DNA reads TGTGCCAGCAGCCCGGGGGGGGGTACAGGGATATGGAACACTGAAGCTTTCTTT.

The rearrangement links TRBV10-2 to TRBJ2-7; 11 bases agree with TRBD1. Per germline, CDR1 WSHSY and CDR2 SAAADI. J was trimmed by 0 bases and V by 8 bases; bases with no gene match: 6. The CDR3 spans 15 residues. The CDR3 sequence is CASFSGTGGSYEQYF. DNA for the CDR3: TGCGCCAGCTTTTCGGGGACAGGGGGCTCCTACGAGCAGTACTTC.

This clone was detected a few times. The V and J genes are TRBV30 and TRBJ2-1; 10 bases are a match to TRBD2. Germline-derived CDR1 and CDR2 are GTSNPN and SVGIG (reference sequence). Trimming cost V 3 bases and J 7 bases; bases outside gene matches: 12. This CDR3 comprises 16 residues. CDR3 sequence: CAWSPRASGRWNEQFF. The CDR3, as DNA: TGTGCCTGGAGCCCAAGGGCTAGCGGGAGATGGAATGAGCAGTTCTTC.